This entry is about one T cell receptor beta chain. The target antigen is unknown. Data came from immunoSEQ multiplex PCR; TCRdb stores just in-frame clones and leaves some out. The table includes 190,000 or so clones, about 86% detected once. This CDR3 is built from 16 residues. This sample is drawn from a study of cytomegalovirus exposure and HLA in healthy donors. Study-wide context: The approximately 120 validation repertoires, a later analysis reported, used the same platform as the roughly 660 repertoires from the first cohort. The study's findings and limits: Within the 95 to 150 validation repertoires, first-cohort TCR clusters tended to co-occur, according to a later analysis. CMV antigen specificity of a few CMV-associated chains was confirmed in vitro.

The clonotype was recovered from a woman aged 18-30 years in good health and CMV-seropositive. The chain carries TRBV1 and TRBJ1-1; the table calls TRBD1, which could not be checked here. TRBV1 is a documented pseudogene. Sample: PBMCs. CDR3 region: CTSSLRLYGTNTEAFF. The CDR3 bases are TGCACCAGCAGCCTCCGACTCTATGGGACAAACACTGAAGCTTTCTTT.